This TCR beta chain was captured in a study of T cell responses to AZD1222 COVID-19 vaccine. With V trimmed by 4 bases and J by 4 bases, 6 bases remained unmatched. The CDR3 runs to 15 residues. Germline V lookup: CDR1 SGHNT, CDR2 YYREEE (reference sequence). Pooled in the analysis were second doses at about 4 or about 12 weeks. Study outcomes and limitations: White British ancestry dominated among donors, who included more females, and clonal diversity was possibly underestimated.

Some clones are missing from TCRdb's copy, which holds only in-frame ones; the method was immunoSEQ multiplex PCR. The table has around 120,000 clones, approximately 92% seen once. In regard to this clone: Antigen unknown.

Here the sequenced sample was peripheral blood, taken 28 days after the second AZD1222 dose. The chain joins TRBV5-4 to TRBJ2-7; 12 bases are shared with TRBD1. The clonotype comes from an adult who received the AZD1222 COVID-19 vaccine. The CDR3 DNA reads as TGTGCCAGCAGCCCGACGGGACAGGGGGCTTACGAGCAGTACTTC. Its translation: CASSPTGQGAYEQYF.